These T cell receptor beta chains were read from a single sample in a study of beta chain features in type 1 diabetes. The protocol was immunoSEQ multiplex PCR, while the TCRdb copy is restricted to in-frame clones and leaves out a portion. Of 150,000 to 200,000 clones listed, approximately 8.1% are singletons. The sample taken for sequencing was central memory CD4+ T cells from blood. These receptors were collected from a man in his late teens or twenties with type 1 diabetes. CDR3s include the opening cysteine and the closing phenylalanine or tryptophan. The D gene is left open where the match is weak. The size entry is marked missing in some rows and otherwise reads once, few, many or a size class.

>TRBV7-2|TRBD1|NA|TRBJ1-2|16
CASTSRPRGRDYGYTF
TGTGCCAGCACCTCTAGACCCAGGGGGCGCGACTATGGCTACACCTTC
>TRBV30|NA|many|TRBJ1-5|13
CAWAAGDLQPQHF
TGTGCCTGGGCCGCGGGGGATCTTCAGCCCCAGCATTTT
>TRBV15|NA|few|TRBJ1-6|14
CATSRDRRDSPLHF
TGTGCCACCAGCAGAGATAGGAGGGATTCACCCCTCCACTTT
>TRBV5-6|TRBD1|few|TRBJ1-1|16
CASSSIGQGADTEAFF
TGTGCCAGCAGCTCAATAGGACAGGGGGCGGACACTGAAGCTTTCTTT
>TRBV6-6|TRBD2|few|TRBJ2-7|15
CASGTLAGGSYEQYF
TGTGCCAGCGGAACCTTAGCGGGGGGGTCCTACGAGCAGTACTTC
>TRBV10-3|TRBD2|few|TRBJ2-3|14
CATRTSGGTDTQYF
TGTGCCACCCGGACTAGCGGGGGAACAGATACGCAGTATTTT
>TRBV5-1|NA|NA|TRBJ1-4|14
CASSLVGAGEKLFF
TGCGCCAGCAGCTTGGTGGGGGCAGGTGAAAAACTGTTTTTT
>TRBV28|NA|few|TRBJ2-7|15
CASSLLGTGTYEQYF
TGTGCCAGCAGTTTATTAGGTACGGGAACCTACGAGCAGTACTTC
>TRBV7-2|NA|many|TRBJ1-1|14
CASSLVGGNTEAFF
TGTGCCAGCAGCCTGGTCGGGGGGAACACTGAAGCTTTCTTT
>TRBV6-1|NA|NA|TRBJ1-2|13
CASGFLAERGYTF
TGTGCCAGCGGCTTCTTGGCAGAGCGAGGCTACACCTTC
>TRBV4-3|NA|many|TRBJ1-6|17
CASSLVWLGGTGSPLHF
TGCGCCAGCAGCCTCGTGTGGTTGGGGGGAACCGGTTCACCCCTCCACTTT
>TRBV28|NA|NA|TRBJ1-1|15
CASIPTWEGSTEAFF
TGTGCCAGCATTCCAACCTGGGAGGGAAGCACTGAAGCTTTCTTT
>TRBV2|TRBD1|few|TRBJ1-2|12
CASSDRDRGYTF
TGTGCCAGCAGCGACAGGGATCGTGGCTACACCTTC
>TRBV29-1|TRBD2|few|TRBJ2-1|14
CSVSSGSSYNEQFF
TGCAGCGTCTCTAGCGGGAGCTCCTACAATGAGCAGTTCTTC
>TRBV9|TRBD2|NA|TRBJ2-1|15
CASSLAGGRYNEQFF
TGTGCCAGCAGCCTAGCGGGGGGGCGTTACAATGAGCAGTTCTTC
>TRBV29-1|TRBD1|NA|TRBJ1-1|14
CSVAPQGANTEAFF
TGCAGCGTTGCCCCTCAGGGGGCCAACACTGAAGCTTTCTTT
>TRBV5-1|TRBD2|NA|TRBJ2-3|17
CASSLLTSGGNTDTQYF
TGCGCCAGCAGCTTGTTAACTAGCGGGGGGAACACAGATACGCAGTATTTT
>TRBV5-1|NA|NA|TRBJ2-2|13
CASRTGFTGELFF
TGCGCCAGCAGAACCGGTTTCACCGGGGAGCTGTTTTTT
>TRBV6-6|TRBD2|few|TRBJ2-1|16
CASSRLAGGSYNEQFF
TGTGCCAGCAGCCGACTAGCGGGAGGGTCCTACAATGAGCAGTTCTTC
>TRBV10-3|NA|few|TRBJ1-5|18
CAISESRGQRTDNQPQHF
TGTGCCATCAGTGAGTCCCGGGGACAACGGACCGACAATCAGCCCCAGCATTTT
>TRBV5-4|TRBD2|few|TRBJ2-5|13
CASSNGGGETQYF
TGTGCCAGCAGCAATGGGGGAGGGGAGACCCAGTACTTC
>TRBV28|TRBD2|few|TRBJ2-1|16
CASSPGGGRGDNEQFF
TGTGCCAGCAGCCCCGGGGGCGGGCGGGGGGACAATGAGCAGTTCTTC
>TRBV5-1|TRBD2|few|TRBJ2-5|15
CASSLASGREETQYF
TGCGCCAGCAGCTTGGCTAGCGGGAGGGAAGAGACCCAGTACTTC
>TRBV5-1|NA|once|TRBJ2-3|16
CASSLQVGNKADTQYF
TGCGCCAGCAGCTTGCAAGTCGGGAACAAGGCAGATACGCAGTATTTT
>TRBV7-2|NA|few|TRBJ1-2|14
CASSLAGTGQGYTF
TGTGCCAGCAGCTTAGCGGGAACAGGGCAGGGCTACACCTTC
>TRBV20-1|NA|NA|TRBJ2-7|11
CSAGRLDEQYF
TGCAGTGCTGGAAGACTGGACGAGCAGTACTTC
>TRBV19|TRBD2|NA|TRBJ2-2|16
CASSPLAGSSTGELFF
TGTGCCAGTAGTCCTCTAGCGGGATCTAGCACCGGGGAGCTGTTTTTT
>TRBV20-1|NA|few|TRBJ1-1|11
CSARGGDEAFF
TGCAGTGCTAGGGGGGGTGATGAAGCTTTCTTT
>TRBV25-1|NA|NA|TRBJ1-6|14
CASSRGSGNSPLHF
TGTGCCAGCAGTCGGGGCAGCGGGAATTCACCCCTCCACTTT
>TRBV15|NA|NA|TRBJ2-5|14
CATSRGGPQETQYF
TGTGCCACCAGCAGGGGGGGTCCCCAAGAGACCCAGTACTTC
>TRBV15|TRBD1|few|TRBJ2-7|13
CATANRGRGEQYF
TGTGCCACCGCAAACAGGGGTCGAGGCGAGCAGTACTTC
>TRBV14|NA|few|TRBJ2-7|13
CASNSGSSYEQYF
TGTGCCAGCAATAGCGGATCCTCCTACGAGCAGTACTTC
>TRBV20-1|NA|few|TRBJ2-3|11
CSAGRGDTQYF
TGCAGTGCTGGAAGAGGAGATACGCAGTATTTT